This T cell receptor beta chain was documented in a study of identical twins. Study conclusions and caveats: Conclusions relied on cross-sectional statistical analysis, not following the same donors. Memory repertoires lacked the insertion deficit that abundant cord blood beta clonotypes showed.

After template switching added a universal primer site, the resulting cDNA carried unique molecular identifiers. TCRdb re-called the 5' RACE reads with MiXCR, one entry per CDR3 protein. Of 1,800,000 or so distinct CDR3 sequences in the sample, roughly 35% are singletons; the top ten hold 0.25% to 0.3%. Details on this clonotype: The antigen is undetermined.

The specimen sequenced was cord blood. The TCR was taken from a newborn girl in good health.

For the CDR3, the DNA is TGTGCCAGCAGTTTAAGGGCAAAACTGTTTTTT. This translates into CASSLRAKLFF. This rearrangement joins TRBV28 to TRBJ1-4, with unresolved D. Germline V gene lookup returns CDR1 MDHEN and CDR2 SYDVKM. The CDR3 contains 11 residues. The V and J ends lost 2 bases and 10 bases respectively, with 5 bases between them.